The rows below give T cell receptor beta chains drawn from one sample of a study of blood T cell repertoires in COVID-19. Data came from immunoSEQ multiplex PCR; TCRdb stores just in-frame clones and leaves some out. The data contain roughly 200,000 clones, approximately 88% of them singletons. The sample consisted of peripheral blood. Every receptor here comes from a woman in her 40s with COVID-19, enrolled during active disease. The CDR3 runs from the conserved cysteine through the conserved F or W. D genes are given only for firm matches. Clone sizes are given selectively: once, few, many, or a class where the clone is expanded.

14 | TRBD1 | TRBJ2-7 | . | TRBV9 | TGTGCCAGCAGCGAGGACAGGAGCTCCTACGAGCAGTACTTC | CASSEDRSSYEQYF
14 | TRBD1 | TRBJ1-5 | few | TRBV5-3 | TGTGCCAGAAGCCGACAGGGGGGCAATCAGCCCCAGCATTTT | CARSRQGGNQPQHF
14 | TRBD1 | TRBJ1-2 | few | TRBV7-8 | TGTGCCAGCAGCTTAGCGCAGGGGGGCTATGGCTACACCTTC | CASSLAQGGYGYTF
13 | . | TRBJ2-2 | . | TRBV20-1 | TGCAGTGCTAGTAAACAGCTCACCGGGGAGCTGTTTTTT | CSASKQLTGELFF
14 | . | TRBJ1-6 | . | TRBV6-1 | TGTGCCAGCAGTGATTGGCTTCATAATTCACCCCTCCACTTT | CASSDWLHNSPLHF
16 | . | TRBJ1-5 | once | TRBV7-8 | TGTGCCAGCAGCTTAATTGCCAGGAGGGGCAATCAGCCCCAGCATTTT | CASSLIARRGNQPQHF
16 | TRBD2 | TRBJ2-3 | few | TRBV4-1 | TGCGCCAGCAGCCCCCTAGCGGGAGCTGGTGTAGATACGCAGTATTTT | CASSPLAGAGVDTQYF
15 | . | TRBJ2-7 | . | TRBV6-5 | TGTGCCAGCAGTTACTCCCGGGTAAGCTCCTACGAGCAGTACTTC | CASSYSRVSSYEQYF
14 | TRBD2 | TRBJ2-1 | . | TRBV19 | TGTGCCAGTAGTATCCTAGCGGTGTACAATGAGCAGTTCTTC | CASSILAVYNEQFF
16 | . | TRBJ1-4 | . | TRBV6-5 | TGTGCCAGCAGTTACTCGCGGGGGGTGCGGAATGAAAAACTGTTTTTT | CASSYSRGVRNEKLFF
15 | TRBD1 | TRBJ1-5 | . | TRBV28 | TGTGCCAGCAGTTCGCCGGGACAGAGCAATCAGCCCCAGCATTTT | CASSSPGQSNQPQHF
14 | TRBD1 | TRBJ1-3 | . | TRBV4-2 | TGTGCCAGCAGCCTGACAGGGTCTGGAAACACCATATATTTT | CASSLTGSGNTIYF
12 | TRBD2 | TRBJ2-1 | few | TRBV12-5 | TGTGCTAGTGGTGCCGGGGGGTGGGAGCAGTTCTTC | CASGAGGWEQFF
16 | TRBD2 | TRBJ2-3 | . | TRBV6-5 | TGTGCCAGCAGTTACTCGAAGCGGGGGGGCACAGATACGCAGTATTTT | CASSYSKRGGTDTQYF
16 | TRBD1 | TRBJ2-1 | . | TRBV24-1 | TGTGCCACCAGTCGAGGCGGGACAGGGGGGCATAATGAGCAGTTCTTC | CATSRGGTGGHNEQFF
16 | TRBD2 | TRBJ2-3 | . | TRBV11-3 | TGTGCCAGCAGCTCCGGACTAGCCTTTTCCACAGATACGCAGTATTTT | CASSSGLAFSTDTQYF
19 | TRBD2 | TRBJ2-7 | once | TRBV20-1 | TGCAGTGCTAGTTCCCCGGGGGCTAGCGGGAGTGTAGGTTCAAACGAGCAGTACTTC | CSASSPGASGSVGSNEQYF
14 | . | TRBJ2-1 | . | TRBV7-9 | TGTGCCAGCAGCTTAGCGCTAGGACTCAATGAGCAGTTCTTC | CASSLALGLNEQFF
15 | TRBD1 | TRBJ2-3 | few | TRBV6-4 | TGTGCCAGCAGTGACTCGGGACAGGGCACAGATACGCAGTATTTT | CASSDSGQGTDTQYF
15 | TRBD1 | TRBJ1-6 | . | TRBV19 | TGTGCCAGTGCCCCTTCGACAGGGTTGGACTCACCCCTCCACTTT | CASAPSTGLDSPLHF
15 | . | TRBJ1-1 | . | TRBV7-2 | TGTGCCAGCAGCCCTGGTGGGCGCGGGTTCCTTGAAGCTTTCTTT | CASSPGGRGFLEAFF
15 | . | TRBJ1-4 | . | TRBV5-1 | TGCGCCAGCAGCTTGTCCCGGGGGGTACAGGAAAAACTGTTTTTT | CASSLSRGVQEKLFF
14 | . | TRBJ1-1 | few | TRBV2 | TGTGCCAGCAGTGATGGCCGGACAGTTATTGAAGCTTTCTTT | CASSDGRTVIEAFF
13 | . | TRBJ2-4 | once | TRBV28 | TGTGCTCATAGCGCCCGAATGTTAAACATTCAGTACTTC | CAHSARMLNIQYF
14 | TRBD1 | TRBJ1-2 | . | TRBV5-5 | TGTGCCAGCAGCCGACAGGGGATGGGCTATGGCTACACCTTC | CASSRQGMGYGYTF
13 | . | TRBJ2-7 | . | TRBV18 | TGTGCCAGCTCACCCTCACGCGGGTACGAGCAGTACTTC | CASSPSRGYEQYF
14 | . | TRBJ2-5 | . | TRBV6-5 | TGTGCCAGCAGTTACTCGATCAGCGAAGAGACCCAGTACTTC | CASSYSISEETQYF
15 | TRBD2 | TRBJ2-1 | . | TRBV19 | TGTGCCAGTAGGATGACTAGCGGGGGCTACAATGAGCAGTTCTTC | CASRMTSGGYNEQFF
15 | . | TRBJ2-1 | few | TRBV2 | TGTGCCAGCAGTGACTCGGGAGAGGCCTACAATGAGCAGTTCTTC | CASSDSGEAYNEQFF
13 | . | TRBJ1-1 | . | TRBV6-5 | TGTGCCAGCAGATGGACACGGAACACTGAAGCTTTCTTT | CASRWTRNTEAFF
22 | TRBD2 | TRBJ2-5 | . | TRBV14 | TGTGCCAGCAGCCTGTCGAACATCCTCCCGGGACTAGCGGGGGGGCCGGAAGGGACCCAGTACTTC | CASSLSNILPGLAGGPEGTQYF
14 | . | TRBJ2-7 | . | TRBV3-1/TRBV3-2 | TGTGCCAGCAGCCTCCTAGCTGGGGCCTACGAGCAGTACTTC | CASSLLAGAYEQYF